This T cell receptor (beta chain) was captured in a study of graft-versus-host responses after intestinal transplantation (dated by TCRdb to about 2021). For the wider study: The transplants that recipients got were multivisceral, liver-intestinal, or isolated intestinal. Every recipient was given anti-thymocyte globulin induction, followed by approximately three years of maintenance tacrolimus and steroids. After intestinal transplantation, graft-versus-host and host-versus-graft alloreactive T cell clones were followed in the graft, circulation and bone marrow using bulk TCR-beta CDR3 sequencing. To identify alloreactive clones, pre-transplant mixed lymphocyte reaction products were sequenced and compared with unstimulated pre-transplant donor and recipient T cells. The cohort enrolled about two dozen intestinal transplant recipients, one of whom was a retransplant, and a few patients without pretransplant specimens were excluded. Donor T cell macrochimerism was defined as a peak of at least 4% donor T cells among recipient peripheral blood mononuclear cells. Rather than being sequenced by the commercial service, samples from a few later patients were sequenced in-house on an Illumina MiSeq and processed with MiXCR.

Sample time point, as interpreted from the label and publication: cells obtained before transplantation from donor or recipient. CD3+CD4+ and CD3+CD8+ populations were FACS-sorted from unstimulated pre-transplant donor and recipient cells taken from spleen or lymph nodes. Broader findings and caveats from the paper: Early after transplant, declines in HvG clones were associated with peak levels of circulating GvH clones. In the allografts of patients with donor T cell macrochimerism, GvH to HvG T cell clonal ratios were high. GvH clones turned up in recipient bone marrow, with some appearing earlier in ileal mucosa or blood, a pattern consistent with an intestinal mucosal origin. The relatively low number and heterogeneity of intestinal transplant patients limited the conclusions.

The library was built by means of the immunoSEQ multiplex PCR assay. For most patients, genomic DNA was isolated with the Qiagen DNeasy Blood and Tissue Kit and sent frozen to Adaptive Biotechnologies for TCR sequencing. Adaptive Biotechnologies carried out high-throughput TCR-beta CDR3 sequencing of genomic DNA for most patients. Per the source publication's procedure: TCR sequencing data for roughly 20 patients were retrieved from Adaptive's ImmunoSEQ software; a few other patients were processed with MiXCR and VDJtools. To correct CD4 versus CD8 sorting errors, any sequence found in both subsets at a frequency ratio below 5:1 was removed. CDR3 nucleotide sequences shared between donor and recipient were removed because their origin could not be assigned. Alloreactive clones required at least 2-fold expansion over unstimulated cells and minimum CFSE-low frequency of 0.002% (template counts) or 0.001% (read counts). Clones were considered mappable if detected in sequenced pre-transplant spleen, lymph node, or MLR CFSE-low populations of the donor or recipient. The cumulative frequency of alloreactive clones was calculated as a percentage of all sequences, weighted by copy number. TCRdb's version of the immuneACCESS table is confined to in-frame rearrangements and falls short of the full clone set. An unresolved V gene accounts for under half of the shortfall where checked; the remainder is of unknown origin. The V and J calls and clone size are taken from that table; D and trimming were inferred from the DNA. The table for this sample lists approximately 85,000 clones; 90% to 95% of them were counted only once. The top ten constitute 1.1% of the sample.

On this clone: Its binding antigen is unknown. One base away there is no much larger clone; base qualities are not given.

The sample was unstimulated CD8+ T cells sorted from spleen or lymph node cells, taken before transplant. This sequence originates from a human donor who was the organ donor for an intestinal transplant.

The bases read TGTGCCAGCAGTTACGGCGGTATCTATGGCTACACCTTC. This translates into CASSYGGIYGYTF. The rearranged segments are TRBV6-5 and TRBJ1-2; no confident D gene assignment can be made. V sheds 2 bases and J sheds 4 bases, leaving 8 bases between their ends. Inclusive of the bounding cysteine and phenylalanine, the CDR3 is 13 residues long. Only the CDR3 region is kept as DNA, spanning 39 bases read in frame from base 1. CDR1 and CDR2, looked up from the germline V gene, are MNHEY and SVGAGI.